The sequence of this T cell receptor beta chain was determined in a study of control samples from healthy donors and cancer patients. The table came from immunoSEQ multiplex PCR; TCRdb's copy has only in-frame clones and leaves some out. There are 150,000 to 190,000 clones in the sample; nearly 95% occur only once, and 2.4% lies in the top ten. Germline V gives CDR1 SEHNR, CDR2 FQNEAQ (reference sequence). Trimming cost V 5 bases and J 9 bases, with 16 bases left between them. The CDR3 is made up of 13 amino acids. This sequence originates from a middle-aged man in good health. The chain joins TRBV7-9 to TRBJ1-1; D perhaps matches TRBD1 (6 bases). The sequencing input was blood. In DNA form, the CDR3 reads TGTGCCAGCAGCACCAGACAGGTTTTACAAGCTTTCTTT. Amino acids: CASSTRQVLQAFF. The whole variable domain, filled in from reference TRBV7-9 and TRBJ1-1, reads DTGVSQNPRHKITKRGQNVTFRCDPISEHNRLYWYRQTLGQGPEFLTYFQNEAQLEKSRLLSDRFSAERPKGSFSTLEIQRTEQGDSAMYLCASSTRQVLQAFFGQGTRLTVV.